The rows below give T cell receptor beta chains drawn from one sample of a study of response to subunit inactivated influenza vaccine. TCRdb reanalysed the RT-PCR reads using MiXCR and keeps one entry per CDR3 protein. The sample includes hundreds of thousands of distinct CDR3 sequences, 25% of them seen just once. The sequenced sample was CD4+ T cells sorted from PBMCs, obtained roughly 5 days after vaccination. Every receptor here comes from a man aged 45 to 65 who received an inactivated influenza vaccine. Each CDR3 is given with its conserved first and last residue. D genes are given only for firm matches. For some rows the clone size is stated as once, few or many, or as a class when expanded; others skip it.

D gene	clone size	J gene	V gene	CDR3 protein	CDR3 DNA
-	-	TRBJ1-1	TRBV7-9	CASSFDGGAFF	TGTGCCAGCAGCTTTGACGGGGGAGCTTTCTTT
-	-	TRBJ2-2	TRBV28	CASSWDTNTGELFF	TGTGCCAGCAGCTGGGACACGAACACCGGGGAGCTGTTTTTT
-	-	TRBJ1-5	TRBV20-1	CSADTGSSNQPQHF	TGCAGTGCGGACACAGGGTCCAGCAATCAGCCCCAGCATTTT
-	few	TRBJ2-1	TRBV6-2/TRBV6-3	CASSRTTGEQFF	TGTGCCAGCAGTCGCACCACAGGGGAGCAGTTCTTC
-	few	TRBJ2-5	TRBV20-1	CSGALQETQYF	TGCAGTGGGGCCCTCCAAGAGACCCAGTACTTC
TRBD2	-	TRBJ2-1	TRBV7-9	CASSHPGREETNEQFF	TGTGCCAGCAGTCACCCGGGGCGGGAGGAAACGAATGAGCAGTTCTTC
-	-	TRBJ1-1	TRBV4-1	CASSLTGFGTEAFF	TGCGCCAGCAGCCTTACAGGGTTCGGAACTGAAGCTTTCTTT
-	few	TRBJ2-3	TRBV4-3	CASSQDARSTDTQYF	TGCGCCAGCAGCCAAGATGCCCGGAGCACAGATACGCAGTATTTT
TRBD2	-	TRBJ2-7	TRBV7-9	CASSFGTSGGGYEQYF	TGTGCCAGCAGCTTCGGGACTAGCGGGGGGGGTTACGAGCAGTACTTC
TRBD2	-	TRBJ2-5	TRBV2	CASNEPRGMETQYF	TGTGCCAGCAACGAACCGCGGGGGATGGAGACCCAGTACTTC
-	-	TRBJ1-1	TRBV11-2	CASSLDRVGGTEAFF	TGTGCCAGCAGCTTAGACCGCGTAGGGGGCACTGAAGCTTTCTTT
-	-	TRBJ2-5	TRBV5-1	CASSNGRGNQETQYF	TGCGCCAGCAGCAATGGGAGGGGGAACCAAGAGACCCAGTACTTC
-	-	TRBJ1-1	TRBV6-6	CASSGQWNTEAFF	TGTGCCAGCAGTGGACAGTGGAACACTGAAGCTTTCTTT
TRBD1	-	TRBJ2-1	TRBV11-3	CASSLSGGMNEQFF	TGTGCCAGCAGCTTGTCAGGGGGCATGAATGAGCAGTTCTTC
-	few	TRBJ1-1	TRBV28	CASLDGDTEAFF	TGTGCCTCTCTGGACGGGGACACTGAAGCTTTCTTT
-	-	TRBJ1-2	TRBV12-3/TRBV12-4	CASSPPGGRVGYGYTF	TGTGCCAGCAGTCCACCGGGGGGCAGAGTTGGCTATGGCTACACCTTC
-	-	TRBJ2-7	TRBV6-2/TRBV6-3	CASSLPTSSYEQYF	TGTGCCAGCAGCCTACCTACTAGCTCCTACGAGCAGTACTTC
-	-	TRBJ2-3	TRBV7-9	CASSSLTSTDTQYF	TGTGCCAGCAGCTCCCTAACTAGCACAGATACGCAGTATTTT
TRBD1	few	TRBJ2-2	TRBV5-5	CASSSGQGTNTGELFF	TGTGCCAGCAGCTCGGGACAGGGAACGAACACCGGGGAGCTGTTTTTT
TRBD1	-	TRBJ1-2	TRBV12-3/TRBV12-4	CASSHGQGLSYGYTF	TGTGCCAGCAGTCACGGACAGGGCCTTTCGTATGGCTACACCTTC
-	-	TRBJ2-3	TRBV2	CASSVRDGTDTQYF	TGTGCCAGCAGTGTGCGGGACGGCACAGATACGCAGTATTTT
-	-	TRBJ2-7	TRBV28	CASRTLEDEQYF	TGTGCCAGCAGGACCCTCGAGGACGAGCAGTACTTC
-	few	TRBJ1-1	TRBV11-2	CASRRVIGGARTEAFF	TGTGCCAGCAGAAGAGTCATCGGGGGCGCGCGGACTGAAGCTTTCTTT
-	-	TRBJ2-1	TRBV5-1	CASSTGSNYNEQFF	TGCGCCAGCAGCACCGGGTCAAACTACAATGAGCAGTTCTTC
-	-	TRBJ2-1	TRBV5-1	CASTNRDRGTNEQFF	TGCGCCAGCACCAACCGGGACCGCGGAACCAATGAGCAGTTCTTC
TRBD2	many	TRBJ2-7	TRBV7-9	CASSLTSGGSYEQYF	TGTGCCAGCAGCTTAACTAGCGGGGGATCGTACGAGCAGTACTTC
TRBD2	few	TRBJ2-1	TRBV20-1	CSGMPGLGYNEQFF	TGCAGTGGTATGCCGGGACTAGGCTACAATGAGCAGTTCTTC